This record covers a single T cell receptor (beta chain). The CDR3 has 15 residues. Germline V gene sequence: CDR1 ENHRY, CDR2 SYGVKD. After removal of 5 bases from V and 3 bases from J, the junction contained 8 bases not matched to a gene. The sample belongs to a study of blood T cell repertoires in COVID-19. Study in general: Acute and convalescent COVID-19 samples came from the United States, Italy and Spain. T cells, B-cell-depleted T cells, or PBMCs supplied cDNA or gDNA.

Study processing details: For nucleated cells, counts were estimated from reference gene primer amplification. Sequenced by immunoSEQ multiplex PCR; TCRdb stores in-frame clones only, minus some. V, J and clone size were drawn from that table, and D and trimming were deduced from the DNA. There are about 220,000 clones in the sample; about 80% occur only once, and around 3.1% lies in the top ten. The origin of this receptor is a woman aged 25 to 45 who had recovered from COVID-19. This rearrangement joins TRBV10-3 to TRBJ2-5, with TRBD1 matching 8 bases. Sequencing used peripheral blood. The CDR3 loop reads CAISSQGDREETQYF. In DNA, the CDR3 is TGTGCCATCAGTTCACAGGGGGATAGGGAAGAGACCCAGTACTTC.